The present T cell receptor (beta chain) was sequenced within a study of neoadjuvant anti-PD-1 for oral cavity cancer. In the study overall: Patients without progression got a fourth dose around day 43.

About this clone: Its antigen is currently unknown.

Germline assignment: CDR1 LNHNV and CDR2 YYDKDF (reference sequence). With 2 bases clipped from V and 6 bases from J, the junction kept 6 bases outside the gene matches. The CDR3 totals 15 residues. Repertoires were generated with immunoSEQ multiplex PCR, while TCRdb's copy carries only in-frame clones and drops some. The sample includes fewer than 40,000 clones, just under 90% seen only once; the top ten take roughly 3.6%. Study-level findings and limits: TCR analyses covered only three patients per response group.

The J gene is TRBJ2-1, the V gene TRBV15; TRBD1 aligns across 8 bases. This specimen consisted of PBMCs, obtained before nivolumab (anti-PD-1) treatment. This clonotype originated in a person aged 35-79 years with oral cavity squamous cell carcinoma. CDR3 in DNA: TGTGCCACCAGCAGACAGGGGGCAAATGTCAATGAGCAGTTCTTC. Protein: CATSRQGANVNEQFF.